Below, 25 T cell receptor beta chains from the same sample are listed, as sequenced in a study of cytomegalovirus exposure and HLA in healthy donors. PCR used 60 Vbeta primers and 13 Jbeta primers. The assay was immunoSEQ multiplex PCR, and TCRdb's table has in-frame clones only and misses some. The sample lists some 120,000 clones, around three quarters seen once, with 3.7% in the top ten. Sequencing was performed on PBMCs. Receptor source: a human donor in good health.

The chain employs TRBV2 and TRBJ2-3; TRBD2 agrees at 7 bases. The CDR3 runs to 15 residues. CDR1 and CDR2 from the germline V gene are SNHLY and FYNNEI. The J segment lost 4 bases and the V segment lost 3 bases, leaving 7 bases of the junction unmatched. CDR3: CASSEVPGGSDTQYF. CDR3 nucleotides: TGTGCCAGCAGTGAGGTCCCGGGGGGATCAGATACGCAGTATTTT.

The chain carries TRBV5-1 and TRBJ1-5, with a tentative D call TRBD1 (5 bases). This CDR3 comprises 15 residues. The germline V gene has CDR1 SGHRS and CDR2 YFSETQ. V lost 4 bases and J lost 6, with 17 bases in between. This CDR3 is CASSLLGVVGQPQHF. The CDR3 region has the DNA TGCGCCAGCAGCCTCCTAGGGGTTGTAGGTCAGCCCCAGCATTTT.

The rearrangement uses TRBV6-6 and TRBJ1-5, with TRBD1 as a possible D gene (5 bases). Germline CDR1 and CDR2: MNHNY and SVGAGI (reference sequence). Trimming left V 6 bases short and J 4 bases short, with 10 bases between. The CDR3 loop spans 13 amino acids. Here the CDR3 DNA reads TGTGCCAGCAGCCCGACAGAGAATCAGCCCCAGCATTTT. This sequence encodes CASSPTENQPQHF.

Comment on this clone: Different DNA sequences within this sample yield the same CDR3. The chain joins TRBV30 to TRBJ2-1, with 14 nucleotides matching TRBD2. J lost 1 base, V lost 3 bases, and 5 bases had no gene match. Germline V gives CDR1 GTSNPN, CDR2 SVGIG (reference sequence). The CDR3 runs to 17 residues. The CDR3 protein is CAWRRLAGGSSYNEQFF. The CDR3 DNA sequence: TGTGCCTGGAGAAGACTAGCGGGAGGGTCATCCTACAATGAGCAGTTCTTC.

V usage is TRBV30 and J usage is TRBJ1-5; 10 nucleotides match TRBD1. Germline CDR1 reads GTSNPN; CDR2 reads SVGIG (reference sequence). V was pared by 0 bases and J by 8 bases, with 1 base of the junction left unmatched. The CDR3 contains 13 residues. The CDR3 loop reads CAWSVGQGKPQHF. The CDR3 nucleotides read TGTGCCTGGAGTGTGGGACAGGGGAAGCCCCAGCATTTT.

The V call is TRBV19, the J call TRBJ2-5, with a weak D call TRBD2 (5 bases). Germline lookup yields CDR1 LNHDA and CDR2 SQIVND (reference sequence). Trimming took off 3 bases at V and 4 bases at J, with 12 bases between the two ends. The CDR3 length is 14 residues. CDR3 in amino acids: CASSILGSGETQYF. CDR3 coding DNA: TGTGCCAGTAGTATTTTGGGGAGTGGAGAGACCCAGTACTTC.

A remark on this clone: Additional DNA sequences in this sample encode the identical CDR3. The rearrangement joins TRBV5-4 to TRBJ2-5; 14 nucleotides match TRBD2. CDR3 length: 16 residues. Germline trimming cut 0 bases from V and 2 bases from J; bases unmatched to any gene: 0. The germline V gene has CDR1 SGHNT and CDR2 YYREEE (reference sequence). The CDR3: CASSLGLAGGQETQYF. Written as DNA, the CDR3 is TGTGCCAGCAGCTTGGGACTAGCGGGAGGGCAAGAGACCCAGTACTTC.

The CDR3 protein is CASSRSTGGRSEQFF. For the CDR3, the DNA is TGCGCCAGCAGCAGGTCGACGGGGGGAAGGTCTGAGCAGTTCTTC. The chain employs TRBV5-1 and TRBJ2-1, with 7 bases lining up with TRBD2. Trimming cost V 4 bases and J 9 bases; bases outside gene matches: 13. From germline, CDR1 is SGHRS and CDR2 YFSETQ. The CDR3 contains 15 residues.

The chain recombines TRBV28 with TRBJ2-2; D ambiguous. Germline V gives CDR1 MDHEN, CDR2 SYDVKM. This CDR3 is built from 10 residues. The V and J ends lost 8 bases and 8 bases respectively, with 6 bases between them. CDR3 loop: CASGFGELFF. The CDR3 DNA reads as TGTGCCAGCGGCTTTGGGGAGCTGTTTTTT.

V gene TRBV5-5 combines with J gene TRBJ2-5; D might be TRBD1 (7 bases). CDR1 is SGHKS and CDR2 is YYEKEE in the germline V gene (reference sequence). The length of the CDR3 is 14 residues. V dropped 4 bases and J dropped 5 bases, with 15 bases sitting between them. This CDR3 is CASSPRGERETQYF. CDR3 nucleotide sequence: TGTGCCAGCAGCCCCAGGGGGGAAAGGGAGACCCAGTACTTC.

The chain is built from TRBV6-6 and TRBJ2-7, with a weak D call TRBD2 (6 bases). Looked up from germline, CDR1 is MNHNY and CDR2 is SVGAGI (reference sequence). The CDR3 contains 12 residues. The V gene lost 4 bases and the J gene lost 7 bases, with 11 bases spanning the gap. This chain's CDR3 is CASSLRDSEQYF. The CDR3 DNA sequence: TGTGCCAGCAGTTTACGGGACTCTGAGCAGTACTTC.

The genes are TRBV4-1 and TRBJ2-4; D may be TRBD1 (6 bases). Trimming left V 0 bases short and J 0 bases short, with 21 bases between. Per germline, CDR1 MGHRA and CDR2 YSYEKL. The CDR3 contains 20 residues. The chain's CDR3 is CASSQDNLTGISRAKNIQYF. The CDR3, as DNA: TGCGCCAGCAGCCAAGACAACCTCACAGGGATTTCCAGAGCCAAAAACATTCAGTACTTC.

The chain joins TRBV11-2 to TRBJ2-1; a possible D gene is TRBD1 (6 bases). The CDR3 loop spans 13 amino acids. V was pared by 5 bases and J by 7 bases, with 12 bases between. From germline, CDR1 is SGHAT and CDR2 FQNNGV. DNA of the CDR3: TGTGCCAGCAGCCTCCTCAGGGGAAATGAGCAGTTCTTC. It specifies CASSLLRGNEQFF.

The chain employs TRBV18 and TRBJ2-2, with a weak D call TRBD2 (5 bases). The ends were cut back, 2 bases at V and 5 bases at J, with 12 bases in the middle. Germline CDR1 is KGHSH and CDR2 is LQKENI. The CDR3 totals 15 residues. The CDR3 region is CASSPYPLETGELFF. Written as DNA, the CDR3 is TGTGCCAGCTCACCATACCCACTAGAAACCGGGGAGCTGTTTTTT.

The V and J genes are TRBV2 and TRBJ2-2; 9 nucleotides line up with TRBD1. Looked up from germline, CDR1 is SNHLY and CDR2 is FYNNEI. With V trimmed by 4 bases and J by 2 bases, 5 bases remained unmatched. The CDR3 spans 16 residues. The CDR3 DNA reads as TGTGCCAGCAGTGGAGACAGGGGGATAAACACCGGGGAGCTGTTTTTT. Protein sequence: CASSGDRGINTGELFF.

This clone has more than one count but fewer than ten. CDR3 bases: TGTGCCAGCAGCCCAGGGACAGGGGGTTACACAGATACGCAGTATTTT. Protein sequence: CASSPGTGGYTDTQYF. The chain employs TRBV9 and TRBJ2-3, with 11 bases that match TRBD1. CDR1 SGDLS and CDR2 YYNGEE come from the germline V gene. V shed 4 bases, J shed 2 bases, and the junction held 6 bases outside the gene matches. The length of the CDR3 is 16 residues.

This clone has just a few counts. The CDR3 here is CATSRDVQSNEQFF. The CDR3 DNA sequence: TGTGCCACCAGCAGAGATGTCCAATCCAATGAGCAGTTCTTC. The rearrangement uses TRBV15 and TRBJ2-1, with D hard to call. Between the trimmed V and J ends, which lost 0 bases and 6 bases, there was a span of 9 bases. CDR1 and CDR2 (germline): LNHNV, YYDKDF (reference sequence). The CDR3 has 14 amino acids.

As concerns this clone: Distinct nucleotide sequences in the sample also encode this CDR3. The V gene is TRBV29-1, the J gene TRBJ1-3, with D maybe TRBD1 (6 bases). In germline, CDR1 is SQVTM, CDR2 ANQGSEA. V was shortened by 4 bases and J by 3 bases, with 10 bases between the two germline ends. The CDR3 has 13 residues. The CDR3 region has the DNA TGCAGCGTTGGCAGGGGCAGTGGAAACACCATATATTTT. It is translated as CSVGRGSGNTIYF.

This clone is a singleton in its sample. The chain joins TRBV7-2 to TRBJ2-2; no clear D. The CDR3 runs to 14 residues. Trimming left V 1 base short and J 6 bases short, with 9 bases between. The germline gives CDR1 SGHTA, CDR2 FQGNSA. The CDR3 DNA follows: TGTGCCAGCAGCTTAGGAGACTTTTCCGGGGAGCTGTTTTTT. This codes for CASSLGDFSGELFF.

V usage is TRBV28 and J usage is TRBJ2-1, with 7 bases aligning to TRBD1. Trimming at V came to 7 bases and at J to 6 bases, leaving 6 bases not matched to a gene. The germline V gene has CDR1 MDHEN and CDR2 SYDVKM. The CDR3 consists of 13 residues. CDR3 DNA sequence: TGTGCCAGCACAGGGGGTAAATTCAATGAGCAGTTCTTC. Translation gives CASTGGKFNEQFF.

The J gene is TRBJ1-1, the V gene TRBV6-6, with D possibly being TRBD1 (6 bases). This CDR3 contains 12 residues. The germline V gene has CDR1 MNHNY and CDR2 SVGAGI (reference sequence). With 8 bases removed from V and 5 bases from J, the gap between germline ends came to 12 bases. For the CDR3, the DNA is TGTGCCAGCGGCAGGGGCTCGACTGAAGCTTTCTTT. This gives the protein CASGRGSTEAFF.

The CDR3 spells CASSPENRDEQYF. DNA for the CDR3: TGCGCCAGCAGCCCCGAAAACAGGGACGAGCAGTACTTC. The chain joins TRBV4-1 to TRBJ2-7; D is possibly TRBD1 (6 bases). This CDR3 contains 13 residues. V lost 4 bases and J lost 5, with 12 bases in between. The germline V gene has CDR1 MGHRA and CDR2 YSYEKL.

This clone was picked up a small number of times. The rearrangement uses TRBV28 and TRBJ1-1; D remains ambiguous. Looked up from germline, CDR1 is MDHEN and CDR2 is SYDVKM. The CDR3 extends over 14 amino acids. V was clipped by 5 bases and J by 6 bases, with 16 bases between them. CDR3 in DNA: TGTGCCAGCAGTCCCTTCTTGTTAACTCCTGAAGCTTTCTTT. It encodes CASSPFLLTPEAFF.

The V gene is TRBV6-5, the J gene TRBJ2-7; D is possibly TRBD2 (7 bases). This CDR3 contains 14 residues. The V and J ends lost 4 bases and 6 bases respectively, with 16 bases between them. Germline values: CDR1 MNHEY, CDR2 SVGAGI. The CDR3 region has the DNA TGTGCCAGCAGTTTGGTCGGGGGGCGGCGCGAGCAGTACTTC. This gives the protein CASSLVGGRREQYF.

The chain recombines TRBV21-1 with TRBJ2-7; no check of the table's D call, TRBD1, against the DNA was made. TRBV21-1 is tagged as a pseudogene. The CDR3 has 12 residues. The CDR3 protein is CASTKGSYEQYF. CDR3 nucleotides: TGTGCCAGCACGAAGGGGTCCTACGAGCAGTACTTC.